The next 8 T cell receptor beta chains were all read from a single sample in a study of PD-1 blockade in classical Hodgkin lymphoma. Relapse after autologous stem cell transplantation occurred in every patient, and brentuximab vedotin exposure varied. TCRdb keeps only in-frame clones here, not all; method: immunoSEQ multiplex PCR. Among some 43,000 clones listed, around 87% were seen once. This material consisted of peripheral blood mononuclear cells (PBMCs), taken before the second cycle of nivolumab. Receptor source: a human donor with classical Hodgkin lymphoma.

V and J are TRBV28 and TRBJ1-4, with 8 bases that match TRBD1. V trimming: 3 bases; J trimming: 8 bases; junction bases outside the gene matches: 5. The CDR3 totals 14 residues. Germline values: CDR1 MDHEN, CDR2 SYDVKM. The CDR3 sequence: CASSLTGEKEKLFF. CDR3 DNA sequence: TGTGCCAGCAGTTTGACAGGGGAGAAGGAAAAACTGTTTTTT.

The genes are TRBV9 and TRBJ2-1; D possibly matches TRBD1 or TRBD2 (5 bases each). This CDR3 has 13 amino acids. CDR1 and CDR2 (germline): SGDLS, YYNGEE. V was shortened by 2 bases and J by 8 bases, with 11 bases between the two germline ends. The CDR3 reads CASSVLGDYEQFF. The CDR3 DNA follows: TGTGCCAGCAGCGTCTTGGGGGATTATGAGCAGTTCTTC.

This clone was seen more than once but under ten times. The chain is built from TRBV25-1 and TRBJ1-1; weak D call: TRBD1 (5 bases). V shed 1 base and J shed 4 bases, with 10 bases lying between them. Germline V CDR1 and CDR2: MGHDK, SYGVNS. This CDR3 spans 14 amino acids. This CDR3 reads CASSEFDSTTEAFF. As DNA, the CDR3 is TGTGCCAGCAGTGAATTCGACAGTACCACTGAAGCTTTCTTT.

The chain has TRBV7-9 and TRBJ2-5; 7 positions agree with TRBD1. This CDR3 has 14 residues. Trimming at V came to 5 bases and at J to 1 base, leaving 4 bases not matched to a gene. CDR1 and CDR2 (germline): SEHNR, FQNEAQ (reference sequence). The CDR3 nucleotides are TGTGCCAGCAGCCAGACAGGGTCCCAAGAGACCCAGTACTTC. This codes for CASSQTGSQETQYF. The complete variable domain, with remaining parts taken from reference TRBV7-9 and TRBJ2-5, reads DTGVSQNPRHKITKRGQNVTFRCDPISEHNRLYWYRQTLGQGPEFLTYFQNEAQLEKSRLLSDRFSAERPKGSFSTLEIQRTEQGDSAMYLCASSQTGSQETQYFGPGTRLLVL.

V usage is TRBV7-3 and J usage is TRBJ2-1; 13 bases line up with TRBD2. CDR1 is SGHTA and CDR2 is FQGTGA in the germline V gene. V lost 1 base, J lost 4 bases, and 1 base stayed unmatched. There are 16 residues in the CDR3. The CDR3 here is CASSLMGLAGYNEQFF. In DNA, the CDR3 is TGTGCCAGCAGCTTAATGGGACTAGCGGGGTACAATGAGCAGTTCTTC.

V is TRBV20-1 and J is TRBJ2-7; no clear D gene. This CDR3 region has 11 residues. Germline CDR1 is DFQATT and CDR2 is SNEGSKA (reference sequence). The V end lost 2 bases, the J end lost 3 bases, and 5 bases lay between the germline ends. This CDR3 reads CSARSHYEQYF. CDR3 coding DNA: TGCAGTGCTAGATCCCACTACGAGCAGTACTTC.

The V call is TRBV28, the J call TRBJ1-1, with D unclear. Germline CDR1 and CDR2: MDHEN and SYDVKM. Trimming removed 2 bases at V and 3 bases at J, with 16 bases between. The CDR3 spans 16 residues. CDR3 coding DNA: TGTGCCAGCAGTTTAGAAGGGCGCGGATTTTACACTGAAGCTTTCTTT. It specifies CASSLEGRGFYTEAFF.

The genes are TRBV27 and TRBJ2-3; TRBD1 agrees at 8 bases. CDR3 length: 15 amino acids. The trim removed 5 bases at V and 6 bases at J, leaving 10 bases unmatched. Germline V gives CDR1 MNHEY, CDR2 SMNVEV (reference sequence). The CDR3 region has the DNA TGTGCCAGCAGTACCCGGGACAGGTTCCGCGATACGCAGTATTTT. It is translated as CASSTRDRFRDTQYF.